Listed below are T cell receptor beta chains from one sample, sequenced in a study of T cells in Graves' hyperthyroidism and ophthalmopathy. Each CDR3 protein is one row after TCRdb ran MiXCR on the multiplex PCR reads. The repertoire holds about 350,000 distinct CDR3 sequences, with around 13% as singletons. The sequenced material came from blood. The receptors originated from a woman aged 40 to 50 with Graves' ophthalmopathy. Both conserved end residues are part of each CDR3. Each record gives: J gene, V gene, CDR3 protein.

TRBJ2-1,TRBV25-1,CASSDTTSSSYNEQFF
TRBJ1-2,TRBV12-3/TRBV12-4,CASSTRTFNYGYTF
TRBJ1-5,TRBV10-3,CAISGDSSNQPQHF
TRBJ1-2,TRBV6-6,CASSYSMTGGNYGYTF
TRBJ2-7,TRBV28,CASSPGTRYEQYF
TRBJ2-5,TRBV12-3/TRBV12-4,CASTQRGTSGRVEGQYF
TRBJ2-1,TRBV7-8,CASSRLARAYNEQFF
TRBJ2-2,TRBV28,CASSRPTHTGELFF
TRBJ1-4,TRBV5-1,CASSPPGGNEKLFF
TRBJ2-3,TRBV6-1,CASSISVDRVIDTQYF
TRBJ1-6,TRBV14,CASSQNYSPLHF
TRBJ2-1,TRBV6-2/TRBV6-3,CASSYRTSGRNEQFF
TRBJ2-3,TRBV27,CASSLQPRSGRRADTQYF
TRBJ2-7,TRBV6-5,CASSYGTGPYEQYF
TRBJ1-2,TRBV4-1,CASSQALQDRRYNYGYTF
TRBJ2-5,TRBV28,CASSSRQAQETQYF
TRBJ1-4,TRBV12-3/TRBV12-4,CASSFTGTGGEKLFF
TRBJ2-7,TRBV11-2,CASSSRGGQGNEQYF
TRBJ2-1,TRBV11-2,CASSLDGRSYNEQFF
TRBJ1-5,TRBV19,CASTRRSGNQPQHF
TRBJ1-2,TRBV7-2,CASSLKSGGNYGYTF
TRBJ1-1,TRBV18,CASYRDTNTEAFF
TRBJ2-1,TRBV29-1,CSGKSGRNLNEQFF
TRBJ2-1,TRBV19,CASSIGLPNEQFF
TRBJ1-1,TRBV18,CASSPGVANTEAFF
TRBJ1-1,TRBV28,CASSRLGLNTEAFF
TRBJ2-3,TRBV6-2/TRBV6-3,CASSYDASGTGVDTQYF
TRBJ2-4,TRBV5-6,CASSEGQRGLLAKNIQYF
TRBJ1-1,TRBV7-9,CASSFNRRETEAFF
TRBJ1-1,TRBV24-1,CATRGDRAGTEAFF
TRBJ1-1,TRBV20-1,CSASRATEAFF
TRBJ1-5,TRBV7-8,CASSLQGWENFNQPQHF
TRBJ1-2,TRBV10-3,CAISEPGTGYGYTF
TRBJ1-2,TRBV3-1,CASSLQWDYGYTF
TRBJ2-3,TRBV14,CASSQFSTSTDTQYF
TRBJ1-2,TRBV6-1,CASSIATGYGYTF
TRBJ1-4,TRBV7-9,CASSLEMKGFGKLFF
TRBJ1-6,TRBV27,CASSVGVGSPLHF
TRBJ2-7,TRBV30,CAVGTSGSFYEQYF
TRBJ2-7,TRBV25-1,CASSESVEGISEQYF
TRBJ1-2,TRBV2,CASSPPGHYGYTF
TRBJ2-1,TRBV27,CASTLRTGSYNEQFF
TRBJ2-2,TRBV9,CASSVVPSPGGLTGELFF
TRBJ2-3,TRBV3-1,CASSRDMRIDTQYF
TRBJ1-2,TRBV24-1,CATSSPGQGNYGYTF
TRBJ2-7,TRBV5-6,CASSLVGQIYEQYF